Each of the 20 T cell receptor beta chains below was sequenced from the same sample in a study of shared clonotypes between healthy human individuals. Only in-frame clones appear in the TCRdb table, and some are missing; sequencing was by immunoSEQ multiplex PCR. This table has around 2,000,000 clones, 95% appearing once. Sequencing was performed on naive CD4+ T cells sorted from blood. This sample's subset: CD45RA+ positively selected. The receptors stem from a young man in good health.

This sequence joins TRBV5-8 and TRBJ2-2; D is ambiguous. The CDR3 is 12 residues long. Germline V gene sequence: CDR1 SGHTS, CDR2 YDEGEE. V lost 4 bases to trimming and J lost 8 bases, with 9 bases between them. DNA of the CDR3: TGTGCCAGCAGCCCCCGACGAGGGGAGCTGTTTTTT. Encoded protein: CASSPRRGELFF.

CDR3: CASSSPGSTGNTIYF. CDR3 coding DNA: TGTGCCAGCAGTTCACCAGGTAGCACTGGAAACACCATATATTTT. The V gene is TRBV7-9, the J gene TRBJ1-3; unclear D gene. The CDR3 contains 15 residues. CDR1 and CDR2 from the germline V gene are SEHNR and FQNEAQ (reference sequence). V was clipped by 6 bases and J by 2 bases, with 14 bases between them.

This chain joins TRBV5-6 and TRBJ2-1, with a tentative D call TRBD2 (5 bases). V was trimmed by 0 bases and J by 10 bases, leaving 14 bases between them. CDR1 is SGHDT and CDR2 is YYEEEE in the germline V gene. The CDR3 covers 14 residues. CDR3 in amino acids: CASSLATGYGEQFF. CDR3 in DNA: TGTGCCAGCAGCTTGGCCACGGGATACGGCGAGCAGTTCTTC.

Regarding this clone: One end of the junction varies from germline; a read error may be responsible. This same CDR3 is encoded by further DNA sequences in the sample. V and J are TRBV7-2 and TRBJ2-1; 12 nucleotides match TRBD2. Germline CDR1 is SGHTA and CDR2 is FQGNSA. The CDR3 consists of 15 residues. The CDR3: CASSLAGGAYNEQFF. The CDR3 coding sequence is TGTGCCAGCAGCCTAGCGGGAGGGGCCTACAATGAGCAGTTCTTC.

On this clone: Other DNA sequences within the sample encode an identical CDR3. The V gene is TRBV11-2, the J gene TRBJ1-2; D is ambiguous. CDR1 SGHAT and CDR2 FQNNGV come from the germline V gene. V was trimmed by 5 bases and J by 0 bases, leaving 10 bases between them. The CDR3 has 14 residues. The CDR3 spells CASSRTGANYGYTF. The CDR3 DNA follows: TGTGCCAGCAGCAGGACCGGAGCTAACTATGGCTACACCTTC. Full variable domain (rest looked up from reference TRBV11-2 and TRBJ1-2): EAGVAQSPRYKIIEKRQSVAFWCNPISGHATLYWYQQILGQGPKLLIQFQNNGVVDDSQLPKDRFSAERLKGVDSTLKIQPAKLEDSAVYLCASSRTGANYGYTFGSGTRLTVV.

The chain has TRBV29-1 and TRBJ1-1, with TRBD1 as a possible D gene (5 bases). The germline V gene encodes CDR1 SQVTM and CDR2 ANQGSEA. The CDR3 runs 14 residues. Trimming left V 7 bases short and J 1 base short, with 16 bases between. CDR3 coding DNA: TGCAGCGGGAAAAGAGGGACCGGGAACACTGAAGCTTTCTTT. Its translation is CSGKRGTGNTEAFF.

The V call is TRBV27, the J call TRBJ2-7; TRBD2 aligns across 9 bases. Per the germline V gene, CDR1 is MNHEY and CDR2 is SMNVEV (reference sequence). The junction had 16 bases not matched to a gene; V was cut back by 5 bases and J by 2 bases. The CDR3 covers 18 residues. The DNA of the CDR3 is TGTGCCAGCAGTAGGGGAAGGGCTAGCGGGGTGCACGCCTACGAGCAGTACTTC. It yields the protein CASSRGRASGVHAYEQYF.

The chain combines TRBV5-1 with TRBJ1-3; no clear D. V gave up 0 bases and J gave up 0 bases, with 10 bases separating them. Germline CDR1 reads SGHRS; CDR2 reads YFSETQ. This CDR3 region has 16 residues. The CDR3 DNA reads TGCGCCAGCAGCTTGGAAGGCCCTACCTCTGGAAACACCATATATTTT. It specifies CASSLEGPTSGNTIYF.

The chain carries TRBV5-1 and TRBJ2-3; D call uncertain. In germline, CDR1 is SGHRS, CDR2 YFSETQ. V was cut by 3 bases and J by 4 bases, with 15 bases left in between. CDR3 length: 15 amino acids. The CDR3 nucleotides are TGCGCCAGCAGCTCCCGTTCGCGTGCATCAGATACGCAGTATTTT. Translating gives CASSSRSRASDTQYF.

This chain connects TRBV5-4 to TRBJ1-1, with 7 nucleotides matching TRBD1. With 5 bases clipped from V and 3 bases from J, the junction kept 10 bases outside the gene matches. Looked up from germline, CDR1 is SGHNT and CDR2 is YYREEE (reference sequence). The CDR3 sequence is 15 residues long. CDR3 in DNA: TGTGCCAGCAGTTTGACAGGGCAAGTATACACTGAAGCTTTCTTT. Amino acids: CASSLTGQVYTEAFF.

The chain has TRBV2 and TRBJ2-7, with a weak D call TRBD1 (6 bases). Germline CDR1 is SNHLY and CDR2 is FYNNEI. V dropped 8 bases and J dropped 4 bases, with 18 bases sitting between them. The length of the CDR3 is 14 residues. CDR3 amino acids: CASGAGRGAYEQYF. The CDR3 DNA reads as TGTGCCAGCGGAGCAGGCAGGGGTGCATACGAGCAGTACTTC.

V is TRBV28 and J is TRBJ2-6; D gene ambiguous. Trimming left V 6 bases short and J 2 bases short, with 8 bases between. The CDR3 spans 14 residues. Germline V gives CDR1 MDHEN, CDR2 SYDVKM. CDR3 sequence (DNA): TGTGCCAGCAGCATAGAGGCTGGGGCCAACGTCCTGACTTTC. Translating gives CASSIEAGANVLTF.

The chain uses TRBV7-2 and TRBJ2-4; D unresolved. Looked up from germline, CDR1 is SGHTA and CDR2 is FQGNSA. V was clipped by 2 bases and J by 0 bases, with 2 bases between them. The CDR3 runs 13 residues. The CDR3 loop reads CASSLPAKNIQYF. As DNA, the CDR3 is TGTGCCAGCAGCTTACCAGCCAAAAACATTCAGTACTTC.

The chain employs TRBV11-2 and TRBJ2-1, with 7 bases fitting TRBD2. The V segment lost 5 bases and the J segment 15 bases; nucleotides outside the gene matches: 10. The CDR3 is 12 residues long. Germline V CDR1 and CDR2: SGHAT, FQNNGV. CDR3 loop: CASSQGGTRGFF. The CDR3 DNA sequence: TGTGCCAGCAGCCAGGGAGGGACCCGAGGGTTCTTC.

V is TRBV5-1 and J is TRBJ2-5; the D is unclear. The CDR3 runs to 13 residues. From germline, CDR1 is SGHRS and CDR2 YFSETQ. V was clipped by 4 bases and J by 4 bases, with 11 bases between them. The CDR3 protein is CASSPRAGETQYF. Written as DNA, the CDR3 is TGCGCCAGCAGCCCCCGGGCCGGAGAGACCCAGTACTTC.

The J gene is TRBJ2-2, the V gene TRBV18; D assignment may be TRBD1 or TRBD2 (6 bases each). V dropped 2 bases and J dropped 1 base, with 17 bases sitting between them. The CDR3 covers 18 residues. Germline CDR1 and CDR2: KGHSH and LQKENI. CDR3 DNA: TGTGCCAGCTCACCAATAAGGGGGGCCCCCTTGAACACCGGGGAGCTGTTTTTT. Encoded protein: CASSPIRGAPLNTGELFF.

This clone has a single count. CDR3 region: CAITGLAGGNEQFF. CDR3 DNA sequence: TGTGCCATCACGGGACTAGCGGGGGGGAATGAGCAGTTCTTC. The chain uses TRBV10-3 and TRBJ2-1; 16 bases line up with TRBD2. The germline gives CDR1 ENHRY, CDR2 SYGVKD. The junction had 1 base not matched to a gene; V was cut back by 7 bases and J by 7 bases. The CDR3 is 14 amino acids.

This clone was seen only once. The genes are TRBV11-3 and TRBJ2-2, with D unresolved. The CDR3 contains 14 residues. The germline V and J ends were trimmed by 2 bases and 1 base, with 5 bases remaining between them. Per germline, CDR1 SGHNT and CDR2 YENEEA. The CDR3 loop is CASSLYGNTGELFF. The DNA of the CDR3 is TGTGCCAGCAGCTTATACGGGAACACCGGGGAGCTGTTTTTT.

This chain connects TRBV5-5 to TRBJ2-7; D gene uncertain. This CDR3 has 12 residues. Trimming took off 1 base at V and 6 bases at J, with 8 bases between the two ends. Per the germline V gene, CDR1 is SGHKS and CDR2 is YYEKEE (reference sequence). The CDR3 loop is CASSLLGSEQYF. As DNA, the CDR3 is TGTGCCAGCAGCTTGCTCGGATCCGAGCAGTACTTC.

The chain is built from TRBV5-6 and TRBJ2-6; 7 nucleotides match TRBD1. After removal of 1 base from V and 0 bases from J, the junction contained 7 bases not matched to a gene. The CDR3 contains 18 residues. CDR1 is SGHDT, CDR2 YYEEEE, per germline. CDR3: CASSLLGGGYSGANVLTF. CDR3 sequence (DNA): TGTGCCAGCAGCTTGTTAGGGGGCGGTTACTCTGGGGCCAACGTCCTGACTTTC.